This T cell receptor (beta chain) was captured in a study of cytomegalovirus exposure and HLA in healthy donors. Looking at the study overall: Earlier, some 170 million T cells were analyzed, and some 120 million unique TCR beta sequences were found among them.

Trimming left V 4 bases short and J 1 base short, with 12 bases between. From germline, CDR1 is SGDLS and CDR2 YYNGEE. The CDR3 has 14 residues. This PCR relied on a set of 60 Vbeta primers and 13 Jbeta primers. Produced via immunoSEQ multiplex PCR; TCRdb's table is partial and in-frame only. Of around 190,000 clones listed, just under 75% were seen once; the top ten hold about 4.8%. Material: PBMCs. This TCR was sampled from a man aged 25 to 40 in good health and CMV-seropositive. J is TRBJ2-7 and V is TRBV9; perhaps TRBD1 as D (6 bases). Here the CDR3 reads CASSTTGASYEQYF. CDR3 coding DNA: TGTGCCAGCAGCACGACAGGAGCTTCCTACGAGCAGTACTTC.